Detailed here is one TCR beta chain. What it binds is not known. TCR beta libraries were built with iRepertoire HTBI primers and Arm-PCR of CDR3 regions. Authors' analysis steps: Identified segments across samples numbered 55 to 70 TRBV and about 13 TRBJ. One entry per CDR3 protein, called by TCRdb with MiXCR from the multiplex PCR reads. Clone size and V and J calls follow TCRdb, not the original study. The data contain 400,000 to 500,000 distinct CDR3 sequences, around a fifth of them seen just once; the ten biggest clones take up roughly an eighth. The CDR3 runs to 14 residues. Trimming took off 3 bases at V and 7 bases at J, with 15 bases between the two ends. The V gene's germline CDR1 is MNHEY and CDR2 SMNVEV (reference sequence). These data are taken from a study of regulatory T cells in long-lasting Graves disease. Study-wide findings and caveats: Relative to newly diagnosed Graves' patients, persistent ones had lower TCR diversity. Favoring TRBV28, TRBJ1-2 and TRBJ2-5 was a feature seen in persistent disease. Because few samples were included, accuracy may have been lower.

The time point is: persistent/refractory GD, antithyroid drugs over 5 years with positive TRAb. Generation of the TCR library employed RNA extracted from PBMCs. The sequences come from peripheral blood mononuclear cells (PBMCs), collected when the disease was refractory, from a patient treated with antithyroid drugs. The receptor was derived from a female donor with Graves disease. The rearrangement links TRBV27 to TRBJ1-2, with D possibly TRBD1 on 6 matching bases. CDR3 protein: CASSFGGAGLGYTF. The DNA of the CDR3 is TGTGCCAGCAGTTTTGGGGGGGCAGGGCTTGGCTACACCTTC.